The rows below give T cell receptor beta chains drawn from one sample of a study of cytomegalovirus exposure and HLA in healthy donors. Clones were read by immunoSEQ multiplex PCR, and TCRdb kept only the in-frame ones, dropping some. The sample lists some 260,000 clones; more than 75% were seen once. Material: PBMCs. All receptors come from a young man in good health and CMV-seropositive. Both conserved end residues are part of each CDR3. Fields, in order: clone size, J gene, V gene, D gene, CDR3 DNA, CDR3 protein. A D gene is named only where the DNA matches it firmly. For some rows the clone size is stated as once, few or many, or as a class when expanded; others skip it.

>NA|TRBJ2-2|TRBV7-8|NA
TGTGCCAGCACTCCTGGGACTCCTACCGGGGAGCTGTTTTTT
CASTPGTPTGELFF
>NA|TRBJ1-1|TRBV16|TRBD1
TGTGCCAGCAAGAGAGCGGCGGGACAGATGAACACTGAAGCTTTCTTT
CASKRAAGQMNTEAFF
>NA|TRBJ2-7|TRBV7-8|TRBD1
TGTGCCAGCAGCTTAGAAGGGACAGGTGCCTACGAGCAGTACTTC
CASSLEGTGAYEQYF
>NA|TRBJ1-5|TRBV29-1|NA
TGCAGCGTTGAATCCACAAGCGATCAGCCCCAGCATTTT
CSVESTSDQPQHF
>NA|TRBJ2-7|TRBV6-1|NA
TGTGCCAGCAGTGAATCCCTCTCCTACGAGCAGTACTTC
CASSESLSYEQYF
>NA|TRBJ2-7|TRBV7-9|TRBD1
TGTGCCAGCAGCCGGGACAGGGCCTTGAACGAGCAGTACTTC
CASSRDRALNEQYF
>few|TRBJ1-1|TRBV2|TRBD1
TGTGCCAGCAGTGAAACCGGGACAGGCCTCACTGAAGCTTTCTTT
CASSETGTGLTEAFF
>once|TRBJ2-1|TRBV27|TRBD2
TGTGCCAGCGAAATAGCGGGGGGGGGCTACAATGAGCAGTTCTTC
CASEIAGGGYNEQFF
>NA|TRBJ2-5|TRBV27|NA
TGTGCCAGCAGTCCTCACGCCACCCAAGAGACCCAGTACTTC
CASSPHATQETQYF
>NA|TRBJ1-1|TRBV6-5|NA
TGTGCCAGCAGTTACCGGGAGAGGAACACTGAAGCTTTCTTT
CASSYRERNTEAFF
>NA|TRBJ2-2|TRBV7-8|NA
TGTGCCAGCAGCTCCTCGATGATAACGAACACCGGGGAGCTGTTTTTT
CASSSSMITNTGELFF
>NA|TRBJ2-5|TRBV28|NA
TGTGCCAGCAGTTTAGTCGGGGAGACCCAGTACTTC
CASSLVGETQYF
>NA|TRBJ2-1|TRBV5-1|NA
TGCGCCAGCAGCCCGGGGGTGTCCTACAATGAGCAGTTCTTC
CASSPGVSYNEQFF
>NA|TRBJ2-1|TRBV2|TRBD2
TGTGCCAGCAGGGGGACTAGCGGCTACTACAATGAGCAGTTCTTC
CASRGTSGYYNEQFF
>NA|TRBJ1-2|TRBV28|NA
TGTGCCAGCAGTTTAGGTCCTAACTATGGCTACACCTTC
CASSLGPNYGYTF
>NA|TRBJ2-4|TRBV5-1|TRBD2
TGCGCCAGCACCACCGGAACTAGCGGGACCGGAGCCAAAAACATTCAGTACTTC
CASTTGTSGTGAKNIQYF
>NA|TRBJ2-7|TRBV28|NA
TGTGCCAGCAGTTCCCAGGGGCGGAGCTCCTACGAGCAGTACTTC
CASSSQGRSSYEQYF
>NA|TRBJ2-1|TRBV19|TRBD2
TGTGCCAGTAGTAGTAGCGGGAGAAGTGGTGAGCAGTTCTTC
CASSSSGRSGEQFF
>NA|TRBJ2-5|TRBV28|NA
TGTGCCAGCTTCCAAGAGACCCAGTACTTC
CASFQETQYF
>NA|TRBJ2-7|TRBV6-5|NA
TGTGCCAGCATGGGACGCCGGCACTACGAGCAGTACTTC
CASMGRRHYEQYF
>NA|TRBJ2-1|TRBV19|TRBD1
TGTGCCAGTAGTTCGCCGGGACAGCACAATGAGCAGTTCTTC
CASSSPGQHNEQFF
>NA|TRBJ1-1|TRBV4-1|NA
TGCGCCAGCAGCCAAGATCTACAGGGAATGAACACTGAAGCTTTCTTT
CASSQDLQGMNTEAFF
>once|TRBJ2-3|TRBV28|NA
TGTGCCAGCAGCTTGCGCGCAGATACGCAGTATTTT
CASSLRADTQYF
>NA|TRBJ2-1|TRBV27|TRBD2
TGTGCCAGCAGTTTTCTAGCGGGAGACAATGAGCAGTTCTTC
CASSFLAGDNEQFF
>NA|TRBJ1-2|TRBV5-6|NA
TGTGCCAGCAGCTTTTCGGTCTATGGCTACACCTTC
CASSFSVYGYTF
>once|TRBJ2-3|TRBV4-1|TRBD2
TGCGCCAGCAGCCAAGTCTTTATTGGGGGGGAGAAAGCAGATACGCAGTATTTT
CASSQVFIGGEKADTQYF
>NA|TRBJ2-2|TRBV29-1|NA
TGCAGCGTTGGGAGGGGCCCGGGAACCGGGGAGCTGTTTTTT
CSVGRGPGTGELFF
>few|TRBJ1-2|TRBV4-2|NA
TGTGCCAGCAGCCAAGCAAACTCTAACTATGGCTACACCTTC
CASSQANSNYGYTF
>NA|TRBJ1-1|TRBV2|NA
TGTGCCAGCAGGACCTTTGTGGGGGCACACACTGAAGCTTTCTTT
CASRTFVGAHTEAFF
>NA|TRBJ2-5|TRBV7-3|NA
TGTGCCAGCAGCTTAGAGAGGGGAGAGACCCAGTACTTC
CASSLERGETQYF
>NA|TRBJ2-7|TRBV2|NA
TGTGCCAGCAAGGGGGACTACGAGCAGTACTTC
CASKGDYEQYF
>few|TRBJ2-7|TRBV5-1|TRBD1
TGCGCCAGCAGCTTAGGGACAGTGCCCTACGAGCAGTACTTC
CASSLGTVPYEQYF